The TCR beta chain described here comes from a study of shared clonotypes between healthy human individuals. Looked up from germline, CDR1 is LNHDA and CDR2 is SQIVND (reference sequence). Trimming removed 3 bases from V and 4 bases from J, with 11 bases in between. The CDR3 contains 14 residues. TCRdb keeps only in-frame clones here, not all; method: immunoSEQ multiplex PCR. The sample consists of about 2.4 million clones, approximately 94% of them appearing once. The clonotype comes from a man aged 18-30 years in good health. V is TRBV19 and J is TRBJ2-3, with TRBD2 as a possible D gene (6 bases). Input material: naive CD4+ T cells sorted from blood. Subset described: CD45RA+ positively selected. The DNA for the CDR3 is TGTGCCAGTAGTATCCGGGACTTCCCAGATACGCAGTATTTT. Its protein is CASSIRDFPDTQYF.